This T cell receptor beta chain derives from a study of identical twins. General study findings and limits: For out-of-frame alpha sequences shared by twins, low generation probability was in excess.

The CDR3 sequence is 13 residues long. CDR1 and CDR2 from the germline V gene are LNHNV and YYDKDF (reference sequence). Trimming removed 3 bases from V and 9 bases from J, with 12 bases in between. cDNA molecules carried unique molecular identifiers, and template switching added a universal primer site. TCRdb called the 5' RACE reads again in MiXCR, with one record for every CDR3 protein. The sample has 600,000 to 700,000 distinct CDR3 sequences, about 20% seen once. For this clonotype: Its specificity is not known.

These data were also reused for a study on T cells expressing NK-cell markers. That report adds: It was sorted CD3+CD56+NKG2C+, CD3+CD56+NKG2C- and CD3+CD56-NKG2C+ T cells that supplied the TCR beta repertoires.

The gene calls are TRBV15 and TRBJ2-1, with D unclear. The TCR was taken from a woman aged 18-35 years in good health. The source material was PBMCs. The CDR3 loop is CATSRVPMGEQFF. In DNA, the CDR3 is TGTGCCACCAGCAGGGTCCCGATGGGTGAGCAGTTCTTC.